This T cell receptor (beta chain) originates from a study of T cell responses to AZD1222 COVID-19 vaccine. Study-level findings and limits: With two AZD1222 doses given, Spike-specific TCR breadth and depth both rose.

As for this clone: Its cognate antigen is unknown.

Profiling relied on immunoSEQ multiplex PCR, and the TCRdb table lists in-frame clones only, not all of them. Among 46,000 or so clones listed, approximately 80% were seen once. The length of the CDR3 is 12 residues. CDR1 is MNHEY and CDR2 is SMNVEV in the germline V gene (reference sequence). The V and J ends lost 7 bases and 3 bases respectively, with 7 bases between them. The rearrangement joins TRBV27 to TRBJ1-5; D is uncertain. Material: peripheral blood, obtained on day 0 of AZD1222 vaccination. The TCR comes from an adult in good health. The CDR3: CASKAVNQPQHF. The CDR3 DNA reads as TGTGCCAGCAAGGCTGTCAATCAGCCCCAGCATTTT.